One sample yielded the 25 T cell receptor beta chains listed below, sequenced in a study of T cell responses to AZD1222 COVID-19 vaccine. Generated by immunoSEQ multiplex PCR, the TCRdb table keeps only in-frame clones and is missing some. The sample holds roughly 70,000 clones, roughly nine tenths seen once. The sequencing used peripheral blood, collected 28 days after the second AZD1222 dose. The receptors were sampled from an adult who received the AZD1222 COVID-19 vaccine.

The rearrangement joins TRBV6-4 to TRBJ2-7; D might be TRBD1 (6 bases). CDR1 MRHNA and CDR2 SNTAGT come from the germline V gene. The CDR3 has 14 amino acids. The V end was cut by 0 bases, the J end by 5 bases, with 11 bases between. The CDR3 bases are TGTGCCAGCAGTGACTCGCAGGGGCTTGACGAGCAGTACGTC. As protein: CASSDSQGLDEQYV.

This chain connects TRBV5-1 to TRBJ2-1; maybe TRBD2 (5 bases). CDR1 SGHRS and CDR2 YFSETQ come from the germline V gene. The CDR3 loop spans 15 amino acids. The V end was cut by 1 base, the J end by 2 bases, with 10 bases between. The CDR3 DNA is TGCGCCAGCAGCTTGATGAGGGAACCCTACAATGAGCAGTTCTTC. It translates to CASSLMREPYNEQFF. Variable domain in full (rest from reference TRBV5-1 and TRBJ2-1): KAGVTQTPRYLIKTRGQQVTLSCSPISGHRSVSWYQQTPGQGLQFLFEYFSETQRNKGNFPGRFSGRQFSNSRSEMNVSTLELGDSALYLCASSLMREPYNEQFFGPGTRLTVL.

This clone was seen only a few times. The chain recombines TRBV11-2 with TRBJ1-1; 10 nucleotides match TRBD1. This CDR3 is built from 17 residues. Trimming at V came to 5 bases and at J to 5 bases, leaving 14 bases not matched to a gene. Germline-derived CDR1 and CDR2 are SGHAT and FQNNGV. The CDR3 sequence: CASSHRDRGLGATEAFF. DNA of the CDR3: TGTGCCAGCAGCCACCGGGACAGGGGACTCGGGGCTACTGAAGCTTTCTTT.

The chain uses TRBV19 and TRBJ2-5; a weak D match, TRBD2 (6 bases). The CDR3 length is 13 residues. From germline, CDR1 is LNHDA and CDR2 SQIVND (reference sequence). V was trimmed by 5 bases and J by 2 bases, leaving 9 bases between them. The CDR3 DNA sequence: TGTGCCAGTAGTGAGGGGAGGCAAGAGACCCAGTACTTC. Its protein product is CASSEGRQETQYF. Using reference TRBV19 and TRBJ2-5 for the parts outside the CDR3, the full variable domain is DGGITQSPKYLFRKEGQNVTLSCEQNLNHDAMYWYRQDPGQGLRLIYYSQIVNDFQKGDIAEGYSVSREKKESFPLTVTSAQKNPTAFYLCASSEGRQETQYFGPGTRLLVL.

Remarks on this clone: Other DNA variants within this sample encode the same CDR3. This chain joins TRBV24-1 and TRBJ2-2; D unclear. Trimming cost V 4 bases and J 5 bases, with 10 bases left between them. This CDR3 has 14 residues. The germline CDR1 and CDR2 sequences are KGHDR and SFDVKD. In DNA form, the CDR3 reads TGTGCCACCAGTGACCGGCGATTAACCGGGGAGCTGTTTTTT. Translation: CATSDRRLTGELFF.

The chain is built from TRBV7-9 and TRBJ1-2; no firm D call. V lost 5 bases, J lost 0 bases, and 16 bases lay in between. CDR1 is SEHNR, CDR2 FQNEAQ, per germline (reference sequence). The CDR3 sequence is 16 residues long. The CDR3 DNA follows: TGTGCCAGCAGCCCAGGACGAATCAATCCTAACTATGGCTACACCTTC. Translating gives CASSPGRINPNYGYTF. Together with reference TRBV7-9 and TRBJ1-2, the CDR3 gives the full variable domain: DTGVSQNPRHKITKRGQNVTFRCDPISEHNRLYWYRQTLGQGPEFLTYFQNEAQLEKSRLLSDRFSAERPKGSFSTLEIQRTEQGDSAMYLCASSPGRINPNYGYTFGSGTRLTVV.

A single count supports this clone. The chain employs TRBV11-3 and TRBJ2-7, with 7 nucleotides matching TRBD1. Germline V gene lookup returns CDR1 SGHNT and CDR2 YENEEA. The CDR3 contains 13 residues. V lost 4 bases and J lost 6; bases outside the gene matches: 6. The CDR3 bases are TGTGCCAGCAGCTACCACAGGGGCAGCGAGCAGTACTTC. Translating gives CASSYHRGSEQYF.

The J gene is TRBJ1-1, the V gene TRBV10-1; 7 bases fit TRBD1. From germline, CDR1 is WNHNN and CDR2 SYGVQD (reference sequence). CDR3 length: 20 amino acids. V lost 0 bases, J lost 0 bases, and 16 bases stayed unmatched. CDR3 sequence (DNA): TGCGCCAGCAGTGAGTCGCCACGTGGAAGGGGGCAGGTAATGAACACTGAAGCTTTCTTT. Its translation is CASSESPRGRGQVMNTEAFF.

The chain links TRBV7-9 to TRBJ1-4; possible D gene TRBD1, 6 bases. CDR3 length: 14 amino acids. V was pared by 6 bases and J by 0 bases, with 8 bases between. Germline V gives CDR1 SEHNR, CDR2 FQNEAQ (reference sequence). The CDR3 spells CASRRTATNEKLFF. CDR3 nucleotides: TGTGCCAGCAGGAGGACAGCAACTAATGAAAAACTGTTTTTT.

The chain employs TRBV24-1 and TRBJ2-1; TRBD1 aligns across 8 bases. The CDR3 has 17 residues. J was trimmed by 4 bases and V by 3 bases; bases with no gene match: 10. The V gene's germline CDR1 is KGHDR and CDR2 SFDVKD. The CDR3 coding sequence is TGTGCCACCAGTGATGGGACAGGTACGATTAATTACAATGAGCAGTTCTTC. This translates into CATSDGTGTINYNEQFF.

The V call is TRBV30, the J call TRBJ1-4, with 7 positions matching TRBD1. The germline V gene encodes CDR1 GTSNPN and CDR2 SVGIG (reference sequence). The CDR3 is made up of 14 amino acids. Trimming cost V 1 base and J 3 bases; bases outside gene matches: 2. The CDR3 loop reads CAWSGGTANEKLFF. For the CDR3, the DNA is TGTGCCTGGAGTGGGGGGACAGCTAATGAAAAACTGTTTTTT.

The chain joins TRBV6-5 to TRBJ2-7, with 8 positions matching TRBD1. Germline V gene lookup returns CDR1 MNHEY and CDR2 SVGAGI. With V trimmed by 6 bases and J by 5 bases, 9 bases remained unmatched. The CDR3 covers 14 residues. Here the CDR3 reads CASRNARTGNEQYF. CDR3 coding DNA: TGTGCCAGCAGAAACGCCCGGACAGGGAACGAGCAGTACTTC.

This clone was recorded once. The chain links TRBV10-3 to TRBJ2-1; D is unclear. Germline CDR1 ENHRY, CDR2 SYGVKD. The V end lost 0 bases, the J end lost 4 bases, and 13 bases lay between the germline ends. There are 16 residues in the CDR3. CDR3 region: CAISESKVGWYNEQFF. The CDR3 DNA sequence: TGTGCCATCAGTGAGTCGAAGGTCGGGTGGTACAATGAGCAGTTCTTC.

This clone was observed a handful of times. This sequence joins TRBV24-1 and TRBJ2-2; no clear D. Trimming stripped 5 bases from V and 2 bases from J, with 8 bases between. The germline gives CDR1 KGHDR, CDR2 SFDVKD. The CDR3 contains 14 residues. CDR3 nucleotides: TGTGCCACCAGTGCACAGCCAAACACCGGGGAGCTGTTTTTT. Encoded protein: CATSAQPNTGELFF.

This clone came up once. The rearrangement links TRBV3-1 (or the pseudogene TRBV3-2) to TRBJ2-2, with 9 bases identical to TRBD2. Trimming removed 0 bases from V and 7 bases from J; junction bases left unmatched: 3. Germline-derived CDR1 and CDR2 are LGHDT and YNNKEL (reference sequence). This CDR3 is 15 amino acids long. CDR3 sequence: CASSQERGGLGELFF. The CDR3 nucleotides read TGTGCCAGCAGCCAAGAGCGGGGGGGCCTCGGGGAGCTGTTTTTT.

The genes are TRBV5-1 and TRBJ2-7; D may be TRBD2 (6 bases). The CDR3 contains 14 residues. Trimming took off 2 bases at V and 3 bases at J, with 12 bases between the two ends. Per germline, CDR1 SGHRS and CDR2 YFSETQ. The CDR3 here is CASSFGGLLYEQYF. The CDR3 region has the DNA TGCGCCAGCAGCTTCGGAGGGCTTCTCTACGAGCAGTACTTC.

Here the CDR3 reads CASSRPGTNTHEQYV. For the CDR3, the DNA is TGCGCCAGCAGTCGTCCCGGGACTAACACCCACGAGCAGTACGTC. The rearrangement links TRBV23-1 to TRBJ2-7; 7 bases match TRBD2. TRBV23-1 is placed among ORFs of uncertain function. The CDR3 runs 15 residues. Trimming cost V 4 bases and J 5 bases; bases outside gene matches: 11.

The rearrangement joins TRBV5-1 to TRBJ2-2, with D maybe TRBD1 (6 bases). Trimming removed 5 bases from V and 0 bases from J, with 11 bases in between. From germline, CDR1 is SGHRS and CDR2 YFSETQ. The CDR3 has 15 amino acids. The CDR3 nucleotides are TGCGCCAGCAGTCAAGCAGGGGCGAACACCGGGGAGCTGTTTTTT. It encodes CASSQAGANTGELFF.

The rearrangement joins TRBV7-3 to TRBJ1-4, with D uncertain. The CDR3 is made up of 9 amino acids. In germline, CDR1 is SGHTA, CDR2 FQGTGA. Deletions cut 9 bases from V and 9 bases from J, with 5 bases between. The DNA for the CDR3 is TGTGCCAGGACCCAAAAACTGTTTTTT. It encodes CARTQKLFF.

This rearrangement joins TRBV29-1 to TRBJ2-1, with unresolved D. The CDR3 totals 10 residues. V lost 7 bases and J 2 bases, leaving 3 bases between the germline ends. Germline V gene data show CDR1 as SQVTM and CDR2 as ANQGSEA. The CDR3 loop reads CSAAYNEQFF. The CDR3 coding sequence is TGCAGCGCGGCCTACAATGAGCAGTTCTTC.

J is TRBJ2-5 and V is TRBV28; D unclear. Between the trimmed V and J ends, which lost 3 bases and 2 bases, there was a span of 10 bases. This CDR3 has 14 amino acids. From germline, CDR1 is MDHEN and CDR2 SYDVKM. The CDR3 sequence is CASSLTGRQETQYF. In DNA, the CDR3 is TGTGCCAGCAGTTTGACCGGCCGGCAAGAGACCCAGTACTTC.

The chain joins TRBV9 to TRBJ1-2; D not certain. The ends were cut back, 4 bases at V and 3 bases at J, with 10 bases in the middle. The V gene's germline CDR1 is SGDLS and CDR2 YYNGEE. The CDR3 has 13 residues. CDR3 sequence reads: CASSHTTDYGYTF. The CDR3 nucleotides read TGTGCCAGCAGCCACACAACGGACTATGGCTACACCTTC.

The chain combines TRBV7-2 with TRBJ1-6; a possible D gene is TRBD1 (6 bases). Germline V gene lookup returns CDR1 SGHTA and CDR2 FQGNSA. The CDR3 has 14 residues. V was trimmed by 1 base and J by 9 bases, leaving 10 bases between them. The CDR3 spells CASSLVLGGSPLHF. As DNA, the CDR3 is TGTGCCAGCAGCTTAGTATTAGGGGGTTCACCCCTCCACTTT.

J is TRBJ2-3 and V is TRBV3-1 (or the pseudogene TRBV3-2); D uncertain. Per germline, CDR1 LGHDT and CDR2 YNNKEL (reference sequence). The CDR3 consists of 15 residues. Trimming removed 1 base from V and 6 bases from J, with 14 bases in between. The CDR3 region has the DNA TGTGCCAGCAGCCAAGTTGTGACGAGCGCCGATACGCAGTATTTT. Its translation is CASSQVVTSADTQYF.

This chain joins TRBV27 and TRBJ2-5; TRBD1 or TRBD2 may be the D gene (6 bases each). Germline lookup yields CDR1 MNHEY and CDR2 SMNVEV (reference sequence). V lost 6 bases and J lost 2, with 19 bases in between. The CDR3 contains 16 residues. The CDR3 coding sequence is TGTGCCAGCAGCCGGACCCCCGGGGGCTATCAAGAGACCCAGTACTTC. Amino acids: CASSRTPGGYQETQYF.